This TCR beta chain is from a study of blood T cell repertoires in COVID-19. The germline V gene encodes CDR1 MDHEN and CDR2 SYDVKM. V was shortened by 7 bases and J by 0 bases, with 9 bases between the two germline ends. This CDR3 has 13 residues. The method was immunoSEQ multiplex PCR; TCRdb's version includes in-frame clones alone and lacks a portion of them. The repertoire holds tens of thousands of clones, with roughly 71% as singletons. Patients of the Seattle cohort, enrolled during active infection, were followed longitudinally. This clone is a singleton in its sample. The sequence was collected from a man aged 55 to 70 with COVID-19, enrolled during active disease. Sequenced: peripheral blood. The chain carries TRBV28 and TRBJ1-2, with no clear D. The CDR3 DNA sequence: TGTGCCAGCACTATAACAGCTAACTATGGCTACACCTTC. Its translation: CASTITANYGYTF.